In its sample, the clone carrying this TCR beta chain was seen once. Germline values: CDR1 SGHAT, CDR2 FQNNGV. V lost 0 bases and J lost 7, with 9 bases in between. The CDR3 consists of 13 residues. The data belong to a study of blood T cell repertoires in COVID-19. In the study overall: Both acute and convalescent COVID-19 samples were obtained from the United States, Italy and Spain.

As handled by the study authors: Estimates of nucleated cell counts were drawn from the amplification of reference gene primers. TCRdb's table, derived via immunoSEQ multiplex PCR, lists solely in-frame clones and lacks some. That table furnishes V, J and clone size, whereas the DNA furnished D and trimming. The repertoire holds about 140,000 clones, with over 80% as singletons. The chain has TRBV11-2 and TRBJ1-1, with D tentatively TRBD1 (5 bases). This sequence was found in a man between 25 and 39 years old with COVID-19, enrolled during active disease. Source material: peripheral blood. The CDR3 DNA is TGTGCCAGCAGCTTAGAGGGCGGGGGTGAAGCTTTCTTT. Translating gives CASSLEGGGEAFF.